This T cell receptor beta chain came from a study of control samples from healthy donors and cancer patients. Using immunoSEQ multiplex PCR, the repertoire was profiled, and TCRdb retains in-frame clones only, with some absent. The repertoire holds around 190,000 clones, with more than 80% as singletons. The ends were cut back, 6 bases at V and 5 bases at J, with 10 bases in the middle. The germline CDR1 and CDR2 sequences are DFQATT and SNEGSKA (reference sequence). The CDR3 has 11 amino acids. This receptor was obtained from a man aged 25-45 years in good health. The sequenced material came from blood. This chain connects TRBV20-1 to TRBJ1-2, with D possibly TRBD1 on 6 matching bases. The CDR3 spells CSAFTGYGYTF. In DNA, the CDR3 is TGCAGTGCGTTCACAGGGTATGGCTACACCTTC.